This T cell receptor beta chain appears in the sequencing data of a study of T cells in localized non-small cell lung cancer. Points from the study as a whole: Adjacent uninvolved lung had the highest clonality, suggesting focused antigen responses. Median approximately 58 top-100 tumor clones were shared with paired adjacent lung.

Only in-frame clones appear in the TCRdb table, and some are missing; sequencing was by immunoSEQ multiplex PCR. This sample has about 11,000 clones, with 85% found just once. Trimming removed 6 bases from V and 3 bases from J; junction bases left unmatched: 4. Germline CDR1 is SQVTM and CDR2 is ANQGSEA. This CDR3 has 13 residues. Concerning this clone: The antigen remains unidentified.

The source material was peripheral blood, sampled before any cancer treatment. This TCR was sampled from a male donor at least 60 years old with stage I lung adenocarcinoma. The J gene is TRBJ2-5, the V gene TRBV29-1; 10 bases match TRBD2. In DNA form, the CDR3 reads TGCAGCGTCGGACTAGCGGTAGAAGAGACCCAGTACTTC. Protein sequence: CSVGLAVEETQYF.